This T cell receptor beta chain was recorded in a study of shared clonotypes between healthy human individuals. CDR1 SGHDT and CDR2 YYEEEE come from the germline V gene. This CDR3 spans 17 amino acids. Unmatched junction bases numbered 11, after V lost 4 bases and J lost 3 bases. Profiling relied on immunoSEQ multiplex PCR, and the TCRdb table lists in-frame clones only, not all of them. Of some 2,500,000 clones in the sample, under 95% are singletons; the top ten hold about 0.34%. The TCR sequence derives from a man between 18 and 35 years old in good health. Some clones in this sample may be carry-over from other donors' samples. The gene calls are TRBV5-6 and TRBJ2-1; 9 nucleotides align to TRBD2. Specimen: naive CD4+ T cells from PBMCs. Subset of the sample: CD45RA+ positively selected. The CDR3 coding sequence is TGTGCCAGCAGCACCGGTGGCGGGAGGGCCGACTACAATGAGCAGTTCTTC. It is translated as CASSTGGGRADYNEQFF.